This T cell receptor beta chain was sequenced in a study of control samples from healthy donors and cancer patients. TCRdb's table, derived via immunoSEQ multiplex PCR, lists solely in-frame clones and lacks some. The sample lists 150,000 to 200,000 clones; around 91% were seen once. The CDR3 has 12 residues. CDR1 is GTSNPN and CDR2 is SVGIG in the germline V gene (reference sequence). Trimming cost V 4 bases and J 5 bases, with 11 bases left between them. This TCR was sampled from a woman aged 50 to 60 in good health. The specimen was blood. V is TRBV30 and J is TRBJ1-2; D unclear. In DNA form, the CDR3 reads TGTGCCTGGACCGGGCGGCAGTATGGCTACACCTTC. Amino acids: CAWTGRQYGYTF.